This T cell receptor (beta chain) derives from a study of T cells in Graves' hyperthyroidism and ophthalmopathy. Subjects aged 18 to 65 presented with newly diagnosed hyperthyroidism of less than 2 months' duration. This clonotype was counted ten times or more. V lost 6 bases and J lost 5; bases outside the gene matches: 11. This CDR3 is 15 amino acids long. Regions amplified from RNA transcripts were the TCR beta CDR3 regions. The TCR CDR3 was amplified in a first-round RT-PCR using the HTBI primer set. TCRdb reprocessed the multiplex PCR reads via MiXCR and lists one record per CDR3 protein. The sample has 650,000 to 700,000 distinct CDR3 sequences, 17% seen once.

The genes are TRBV12-3 or TRBV12-4 and TRBJ2-7; TRBD1 agrees at 9 bases. Sequencing was performed on blood. This TCR was recovered from a man aged 50 to 59 with Graves' hyperthyroidism. CDR3 nucleotide sequence: TGTGCCAGCAGGCCCTCGGACAGGGGTTGGAACGAGCAGTACTTC. It codes for CASRPSDRGWNEQYF.